Below are 32 T cell receptor beta chains sequenced from a single sample in a study of shared clonotypes between healthy human individuals. Measured with immunoSEQ multiplex PCR; TCRdb has only the in-frame clones, and not every one. Of roughly 1,500,000 clones in the sample, about 98.5% were seen once. Sequenced input: naive CD4+ T cells sorted from blood. Documented subset: CD45RA+ positively selected. These receptors all come from a man aged 25-45 years in good health.

The V gene is TRBV7-2, the J gene TRBJ2-7; tentatively, D is TRBD2 (6 bases). There are 16 residues in the CDR3. Germline V gene data show CDR1 as SGHTA and CDR2 as FQGNSA. Trimming pared 3 bases from V and 6 bases from J, leaving 21 bases between. CDR3 in DNA: TGTGCCAGCAGCTTGGAGGGACTCACAATTGGGGGCGAGCAGTACTTC. The encoded protein is CASSLEGLTIGGEQYF.

Only one count was recorded for this clone. The chain is built from TRBV25-1 and TRBJ1-1; D call uncertain. Germline V gives CDR1 MGHDK, CDR2 SYGVNS. V lost 2 bases and J 3 bases, leaving 7 bases between the germline ends. The CDR3 contains 13 residues. This CDR3 reads CASSELGYTEAFF. CDR3 bases: TGTGCCAGCAGTGAACTAGGCTACACTGAAGCTTTCTTT.

A remark on this clone: Additional DNA sequences in this sample encode the identical CDR3. The chain links TRBV19 to TRBJ2-5, with D perhaps matching TRBD2 (5 bases). V dropped 6 bases and J dropped 4 bases, with 12 bases sitting between them. Germline CDR1 reads LNHDA; CDR2 reads SQIVND (reference sequence). The length of the CDR3 is 13 residues. CDR3 DNA sequence: TGTGCCAGTAGCATCCTAGCAGGAGAGACCCAGTACTTC. Translation: CASSILAGETQYF.

The J gene is TRBJ1-2, the V gene TRBV2, with D perhaps TRBD1 (5 bases). Germline CDR1 reads SNHLY; CDR2 reads FYNNEI. This CDR3 has 13 amino acids. Deletions cut 5 bases from V and 7 bases from J, with 14 bases between. The CDR3 region is CASSPQPGFGYTF. CDR3 DNA: TGTGCCAGCAGTCCCCAGCCAGGGTTTGGCTACACCTTC.

The gene calls are TRBV2 and TRBJ2-7; D not resolved. Germline V lookup: CDR1 SNHLY, CDR2 FYNNEI. The ends were cut back, 1 base at V and 3 bases at J, with 13 bases in the middle. The CDR3 has 15 residues. The CDR3 protein is CASSEGSRQIYEQYF. CDR3 bases: TGTGCCAGCAGTGAAGGATCAAGGCAGATCTACGAGCAGTACTTC. Filled out from reference TRBV2 and TRBJ2-7, the complete variable domain reads EPEVTQTPSHQVTQMGQEVILRCVPISNHLYFYWYRQILGQKVEFLVSFYNNEISEKSEIFDDQFSVERPDGSNFTLKIRSTKLEDSAMYFCASSEGSRQIYEQYFGPGTRLTVT.

The rearrangement links TRBV7-2 to TRBJ2-7, with TRBD2 matching over 13 bases. The trim removed 4 bases at V and 0 bases at J, leaving 6 bases unmatched. Germline loops: CDR1 SGHTA, CDR2 FQGNSA. This CDR3 contains 17 residues. CDR3 nucleotide sequence: TGTGCCAGCAGCTATGGGACTAGCGGGACTTTCTCCTACGAGCAGTACTTC. Translated, it gives CASSYGTSGTFSYEQYF.

J is TRBJ2-7 and V is TRBV5-1; TRBD1 is a possible D gene (6 bases). The CDR3 covers 13 residues. Per germline, CDR1 SGHRS and CDR2 YFSETQ. V was trimmed by 3 bases and J by 3 bases, leaving 10 bases between them. The CDR3 region has the DNA TGCGCCAGCAGCTCAGAACAGGGCTACGAGCAGTACTTC. It specifies CASSSEQGYEQYF.

The chain uses TRBV14 and TRBJ2-1, with D possibly being TRBD2 (6 bases). V lost 4 bases and J 6 bases, leaving 10 bases between the germline ends. This CDR3 spans 13 amino acids. The germline gives CDR1 SGHDN, CDR2 FVKESK. CDR3 DNA sequence: TGTGCCAGCAGCCCGGGACTCCTCAATGAGCAGTTCTTC. Its protein is CASSPGLLNEQFF. The variable domain in full, completed from reference TRBV14 and TRBJ2-1, reads EAGVTQFPSHSVIEKGQTVTLRCDPISGHDNLYWYRRVMGKEIKFLLHFVKESKQDESGMPNNRFLAERTGGTYSTLKVQPAELEDSGVYFCASSPGLLNEQFFGPGTRLTVL.

Worth noting for this clone: Other DNA sequences within the sample encode an identical CDR3. The chain employs TRBV5-1 and TRBJ1-1, with TRBD1 as a possible D gene (6 bases). CDR1 is SGHRS and CDR2 is YFSETQ in the germline V gene. V lost 2 bases to trimming and J lost 5 bases, with 10 bases between them. CDR3 length: 13 amino acids. CDR3 sequence: CASSLSGATEAFF. In DNA form, the CDR3 reads TGCGCCAGCAGCTTATCGGGGGCTACTGAAGCTTTCTTT. Full variable domain (rest looked up from reference TRBV5-1 and TRBJ1-1): KAGVTQTPRYLIKTRGQQVTLSCSPISGHRSVSWYQQTPGQGLQFLFEYFSETQRNKGNFPGRFSGRQFSNSRSEMNVSTLELGDSALYLCASSLSGATEAFFGQGTRLTVV.

On this clone: Other DNA variants within this sample encode the same CDR3. V and J are TRBV28 and TRBJ2-5; TRBD2 matches 8 bases. The CDR3 consists of 14 residues. Trimming cost V 6 bases and J 2 bases; bases outside gene matches: 5. Germline CDR1 MDHEN, CDR2 SYDVKM. The CDR3: CASSLLAAQETQYF. As DNA, the CDR3 is TGTGCCAGCAGCTTACTAGCGGCACAAGAGACCCAGTACTTC.

The J gene is TRBJ1-2, the V gene TRBV13; tentative D call: TRBD1 (6 bases). The CDR3 contains 15 residues. Germline V gene lookup returns CDR1 PRHDT and CDR2 FYEKMQ (reference sequence). Trimming cost V 3 bases and J 8 bases, with 19 bases left between them. Here the CDR3 DNA reads TGTGCCAGCAGCTTTGGCGGGGGCTCTACGAGCGGCTACACCTTC. The encoded protein is CASSFGGGSTSGYTF.

The gene calls are TRBV9 and TRBJ2-2, with D unresolved. The V gene lost 4 bases and the J gene lost 3 bases, with 10 bases spanning the gap. This CDR3 has 14 amino acids. Germline lookup yields CDR1 SGDLS and CDR2 YYNGEE. The CDR3 loop is CASSISWDTGELFF. The CDR3 DNA is TGTGCCAGCAGCATATCCTGGGACACCGGGGAGCTGTTTTTT.

The gene calls are TRBV2 and TRBJ2-3, with D possibly being TRBD2 (5 bases). The CDR3 sequence is 14 residues long. Germline V gives CDR1 SNHLY, CDR2 FYNNEI. V was trimmed by 6 bases and J by 1 base, leaving 11 bases between them. CDR3 amino acids: CASRGEVGTDTQYF. The CDR3 bases are TGTGCCAGCAGGGGAGAGGTGGGCACAGATACGCAGTATTTT.

The chain combines TRBV5-1 with TRBJ1-1; 7 positions match TRBD1. The V gene end was trimmed by 1 base and the J gene end by 5 bases; junction bases not matched to a gene: 11. The CDR3 is 16 residues long. Germline V CDR1 and CDR2: SGHRS, YFSETQ. In DNA form, the CDR3 reads TGCGCCAGCAGCTTGCTTCTTGGCAGGGGGAGGACTGAAGCTTTCTTT. Translated: CASSLLLGRGRTEAFF. Drawing the rest from reference TRBV5-1 and TRBJ1-1, the complete variable domain is KAGVTQTPRYLIKTRGQQVTLSCSPISGHRSVSWYQQTPGQGLQFLFEYFSETQRNKGNFPGRFSGRQFSNSRSEMNVSTLELGDSALYLCASSLLLGRGRTEAFFGQGTRLTVV.

The chain links TRBV9 to TRBJ2-6, with D unclear. The CDR3 is 16 residues long. CDR1 is SGDLS and CDR2 is YYNGEE in the germline V gene. The V gene lost 2 bases and the J gene lost 0 bases, with 9 bases spanning the gap. The CDR3 here is CASSVASLSGANVLTF. The CDR3 nucleotides read TGTGCCAGCAGCGTTGCCTCACTCTCTGGGGCCAACGTCCTGACTTTC.

The chain combines TRBV5-4 with TRBJ2-3; D might be TRBD2 (6 bases). The CDR3 length is 14 residues. Trimming removed 4 bases at V and 2 bases at J, with 11 bases between. The germline V gene has CDR1 SGHNT and CDR2 YYREEE (reference sequence). CDR3: CASSGRGSTDTQYF. As DNA, the CDR3 is TGTGCCAGCAGCGGGCGGGGTTCCACAGATACGCAGTATTTT.

The chain recombines TRBV5-4 with TRBJ1-5; 7 bases map to TRBD1. This CDR3 is built from 14 residues. V shed 2 bases and J 5 bases; nucleotides not matched to a gene: 4. The V gene's germline CDR1 is SGHNT and CDR2 YYREEE (reference sequence). CDR3 protein: CASSLDRADQPQHF. CDR3 nucleotides: TGTGCCAGCAGCTTAGACAGGGCCGATCAGCCCCAGCATTTT.

This rearrangement joins TRBV6-5 to TRBJ1-5, with D perhaps matching TRBD1 (5 bases). The CDR3 has 14 residues. V was cut by 6 bases and J by 5 bases, with 14 bases left in between. CDR1 MNHEY and CDR2 SVGAGI come from the germline V gene. Written as DNA, the CDR3 is TGTGCCAGCAGCCCTCGGGCGGGGCATCAGCCCCAGCATTTT. Protein sequence: CASSPRAGHQPQHF.

The chain couples TRBV6-1 to TRBJ2-2, with D hard to call. Trimming took off 7 bases at V and 7 bases at J, with 4 bases between the two ends. The germline V gene encodes CDR1 MNHNS and CDR2 SASEGT. This CDR3 is built from 10 residues. The CDR3 region has the DNA TGTGCCAGCACAGGCGGGGAGCTGTTTTTT. Encoded protein: CASTGGELFF.

This clone was detected only once. CDR3 in amino acids: CASSLTFGAGEFYEQYF. CDR3 coding DNA: TGCGCCAGCAGTCTTACTTTCGGAGCGGGAGAGTTTTACGAGCAGTACTTC. The chain recombines TRBV5-1 with TRBJ2-7, with 8 bases fitting TRBD2. Germline CDR1 and CDR2: SGHRS and YFSETQ. The CDR3 totals 17 residues. V was pared by 5 bases and J by 4 bases, with 17 bases of the junction left unmatched.

V usage is TRBV6-1 and J usage is TRBJ2-7; D unclear. This CDR3 has 14 amino acids. Germline CDR1 MNHNS, CDR2 SASEGT. The ends were cut back, 3 bases at V and 0 bases at J, with 9 bases in the middle. Written as DNA, the CDR3 is TGTGCCAGCAGTGACCCCAGCAGCTCCTACGAGCAGTACTTC. This gives the protein CASSDPSSSYEQYF.

The chain combines TRBV2 with TRBJ1-1, with D possibly being TRBD1 (6 bases). The V gene's germline CDR1 is SNHLY and CDR2 FYNNEI. CDR3 length: 16 residues. V was clipped by 2 bases and J by 4 bases, with 17 bases between them. CDR3 coding DNA: TGTGCCAGCAGTGAACAGGGGTTGGGGCGAAGCACTGAAGCTTTCTTT. Protein: CASSEQGLGRSTEAFF. Supplemented by reference TRBV2 and TRBJ1-1, the full variable domain reads EPEVTQTPSHQVTQMGQEVILRCVPISNHLYFYWYRQILGQKVEFLVSFYNNEISEKSEIFDDQFSVERPDGSNFTLKIRSTKLEDSAMYFCASSEQGLGRSTEAFFGQGTRLTVV.

The gene calls are TRBV19 and TRBJ1-5; tentative D call: TRBD1 (5 bases). The CDR3 spans 16 residues. Deletions cut 5 bases from V and 1 base from J, with 15 bases between. Germline CDR1 and CDR2: LNHDA and SQIVND (reference sequence). CDR3 sequence: CASSPGTGGSNQPQHF. The CDR3 DNA sequence: TGTGCCAGTAGTCCCGGGACCGGAGGCAGCAATCAGCCCCAGCATTTT.

This chain joins TRBV7-3 and TRBJ2-2; 9 nucleotides match TRBD1. The germline CDR1 and CDR2 sequences are SGHTA and FQGTGA. Trimming removed 2 bases from V and 1 base from J; junction bases left unmatched: 5. CDR3 size: 17 residues. CDR3 loop: CASSLDRGLMNTGELFF. In DNA form, the CDR3 reads TGTGCCAGCAGCTTAGACAGGGGGTTGATGAACACCGGGGAGCTGTTTTTT.

The chain combines TRBV2 with TRBJ2-3; D unclear. Germline-derived CDR1 and CDR2 are SNHLY and FYNNEI. There are 11 residues in the CDR3. Trimming pared 8 bases from V and 6 bases from J, leaving 9 bases between. The CDR3 DNA is TGTGCCAGCGTTGAGGCGGATACGCAGTATTTT. Translated, it gives CASVEADTQYF. The variable domain in full, completed from reference TRBV2 and TRBJ2-3, reads EPEVTQTPSHQVTQMGQEVILRCVPISNHLYFYWYRQILGQKVEFLVSFYNNEISEKSEIFDDQFSVERPDGSNFTLKIRSTKLEDSAMYFCASVEADTQYFGPGTRLTVL.

The chain carries TRBV4-1 and TRBJ2-7; TRBD2 agrees at 16 bases. V lost 4 bases, J lost 4 bases, and 1 base stayed unmatched. The germline CDR1 and CDR2 sequences are MGHRA and YSYEKL. The CDR3 length is 15 residues. This CDR3 is CASSPGLAGGYEQYF. The CDR3 DNA sequence: TGCGCCAGCAGCCCGGGACTAGCGGGGGGGTACGAGCAGTACTTC.

The V gene is TRBV5-1, the J gene TRBJ2-2; tentative D call: TRBD1 (6 bases). V was cut by 5 bases and J by 2 bases, with 10 bases left in between. The V gene's germline CDR1 is SGHRS and CDR2 YFSETQ. The CDR3 loop spans 14 amino acids. The DNA for the CDR3 is TGCGCCAGCAGGGCAGGGGATAACACCGGGGAGCTGTTTTTT. Residues: CASRAGDNTGELFF.

A note on this clone: Other DNA sequences of this sample code for an identical CDR3. The chain combines TRBV5-1 with TRBJ2-2; D is ambiguous. Germline CDR1 and CDR2: SGHRS and YFSETQ. The CDR3 has 13 amino acids. V dropped 0 bases and J dropped 6 bases, with 6 bases sitting between them. The CDR3 region is CASSLVAPGELFF. The CDR3 bases are TGCGCCAGCAGCTTGGTGGCTCCCGGGGAGCTGTTTTTT.

The CDR3 bases are TGTGCCACCAGCGCAAGGGGTTCGTTTTCCTACAATGAGCAGTTCTTC. Translating gives CATSARGSFSYNEQFF. This chain uses TRBV15 with TRBJ2-1; tentative D call: TRBD1 (5 bases). The CDR3 runs 16 residues. Trimming removed 5 bases from V and 1 base from J, with 15 bases in between. Germline V gene lookup returns CDR1 LNHNV and CDR2 YYDKDF (reference sequence).

The chain uses TRBV5-1 and TRBJ2-2; TRBD1 aligns across 7 bases. The CDR3 extends over 15 amino acids. J was trimmed by 2 bases and V by 3 bases; bases with no gene match: 4. Looked up from germline, CDR1 is SGHRS and CDR2 is YFSETQ. CDR3 region: CASSSRQGNTGELFF. The DNA of the CDR3 is TGCGCCAGCAGCTCAAGACAGGGTAACACCGGGGAGCTGTTTTTT.

The rearrangement links TRBV5-1 to TRBJ2-3, with 12 bases lining up with TRBD2. From germline, CDR1 is SGHRS and CDR2 YFSETQ. Trimming took 0 bases from V and 7 from J; bases not matched to a gene: 9. The CDR3 sequence is 17 residues long. Here the CDR3 reads CASSLGGRLAGAHTQYF. CDR3 sequence (DNA): TGCGCCAGCAGCTTGGGGGGTCGACTAGCGGGAGCGCATACGCAGTATTTT.

The CDR3 region is CASSAYSSPSYEQYF. The CDR3 DNA follows: TGTGCCAGTAGTGCGTACAGTTCCCCCTCCTACGAGCAGTACTTC. The chain links TRBV19 to TRBJ2-7; no definite D call. Germline CDR1 LNHDA, CDR2 SQIVND (reference sequence). The V and J ends lost 5 bases and 0 bases respectively, with 14 bases between them. The CDR3 has 15 amino acids.